These T cell receptor beta chains were read from a single sample in a study of naive and memory T cell subsets. TCRdb independently ran MiXCR on the UMI-ligation and nested PCR reads; one entry per CDR3 protein. Of some 16,000 distinct CDR3 sequences listed, 8% to 9.5% are singletons. Sequencing input: central memory CD8+ T cells from blood. The receptors were sampled from a human donor in good health. CDR3s include the opening cysteine and the closing phenylalanine or tryptophan. The order of the fields is D gene, V gene, CDR3 protein. D genes are given only for firm matches.

D: NA
V: TRBV27
CDR3: CASSLSWGRGELFF

D: NA
V: TRBV27
CDR3: CASSLNGVVRIETQYF

D: NA
V: TRBV30
CDR3: CAWSVSADTQYF

D: NA
V: TRBV7-8
CDR3: CASSYPGPVQFF

D: NA
V: TRBV9
CDR3: CASSGAGGGFTDTQYF

D: NA
V: TRBV14
CDR3: CASSQDRTDSYNEQFF

D: NA
V: TRBV12-3/TRBV12-4
CDR3: CASSFGTGELFF

D: NA
V: TRBV15
CDR3: CATSRDTSGANVLTF

D: NA
V: TRBV20-1
CDR3: CSARREANYGYTF

D: TRBD2
V: TRBV19
CDR3: CASSLAGETSYEQYF

D: NA
V: TRBV6-2/TRBV6-3
CDR3: CASSSRKGNQPQHF

D: TRBD1
V: TRBV20-1
CDR3: CSAKTGTDHYEQYF

D: NA
V: TRBV27
CDR3: CASSPSIRETFTDTQYF

D: TRBD1
V: TRBV27
CDR3: CASSLGPGTVNPDTQYF

D: NA
V: TRBV6-2/TRBV6-3
CDR3: CASSATEYNEQFF

D: NA
V: TRBV11-2
CDR3: CASRKEEDIYEKLFF

D: TRBD2
V: TRBV5-1
CDR3: CASSSRAGIYEQYF

D: NA
V: TRBV6-2/TRBV6-3
CDR3: CASSYELTLGVNTEAFF

D: NA
V: TRBV5-4
CDR3: CAMNTQDSILNQPQHF

D: NA
V: TRBV4-3
CDR3: CASSQVSSDTSYEQYF

D: TRBD1
V: TRBV5-7
CDR3: CASSTDRSSYNEQFF

D: NA
V: TRBV7-9
CDR3: CAGAGLGNEQFF

D: NA
V: TRBV7-2
CDR3: CASSLVLGSNTEAFF

D: NA
V: TRBV20-1
CDR3: CSARVGGYNEQFF

D: TRBD1
V: TRBV20-1
CDR3: CSAREGTEPFEQYF

D: NA
V: TRBV6-6
CDR3: CASVSGANVLTF

D: TRBD2
V: TRBV6-2/TRBV6-3
CDR3: CASSPGGVDYNEQFF

D: NA
V: TRBV7-2
CDR3: CASSFPGELFF

D: NA
V: TRBV7-2
CDR3: CASSPTVSDEQYF